Detailed here is one T cell receptor beta chain. These data are taken from a study of beta chain features in type 1 diabetes. Expressed TCRB transcripts were sequenced, since all the RNA that had been isolated was reverse transcribed. Clones were read by immunoSEQ multiplex PCR, and TCRdb kept only the in-frame ones, dropping some. The table has roughly 150,000 clones, over 8.5% seen once. The specimen sequenced was central memory CD4+ T cells from blood. The receptor's source is a man aged 18 to 29 in good health.

As DNA, the CDR3 is TGTGCCTGGGCAACCGGGACAGGGGGGCAGTATTTT. This translates into CAWATGTGGQYF. The chain is built from TRBV30 and TRBJ2-3, with TRBD1 identical over 11 bases. CDR1 and CDR2 (germline): GTSNPN, SVGIG (reference sequence). The ends lost 5 bases at V and 11 bases at J; junction bases unmatched: 6. The CDR3 consists of 12 residues.